The present entry profiles one TCR beta chain with its context. What it recognizes is unknown. This sample stems from a study of persistence of HIV-infected CD4 T cells. With V trimmed by 4 bases and J by 4 bases, 5 bases remained unmatched. The length of the CDR3 is 14 residues. The germline V gene has CDR1 ENHRY and CDR2 SYGVKD. Cells were stimulated with overlapping HIV-1 Gag 15-mer peptides. Memory cells lacking CD40L and CD69 with high CD45RO were sorted. Sequencing used immunoSEQ version 4 in survey mode. The repertoire was sequenced with immunoSEQ multiplex PCR; TCRdb's copy has only in-frame clones and lacks some. The table shows some 39,000 clones, with 80% to 85% occurring only once.

The chain carries TRBV10-3 and TRBJ2-7; 9 bases are shared with TRBD1. This sample comprised cultured CD4+ T cells from PBMCs, obtained from a patient who received antiretroviral therapy. The TCR sequence derives from an adult with HIV. The donor label of this sample is uncertain. Here the CDR3 DNA reads TGTGCCATCAGTGTCTCGGGACAGGGTTACGAGCAGTACTTC. It is translated as CAISVSGQGYEQYF.